Below are 12 T cell receptor beta chains sequenced from a single sample in a study of blood T cell repertoires in COVID-19. TCRdb's copy holds only in-frame clones and misses some; the assay was immunoSEQ multiplex PCR. The repertoire holds just over 250,000 clones, with around 80% as singletons. The sample taken for sequencing was PBMCs or T cells enriched from blood (not recorded which). The receptors were gathered from a man aged 25 to 40 with acute COVID-19.

The table lists this clone with many counts. V is TRBV28 and J is TRBJ2-5; 10 positions match TRBD1. The CDR3 covers 15 residues. In germline, CDR1 is MDHEN, CDR2 SYDVKM. Losses at the gene ends were 6 bases for V and 5 bases for J; bases not matched to a gene: 9. DNA for the CDR3: TGTGCCAGCAGGACACGACAGGGGGCAGGGGAGACCCAGTACTTC. It encodes CASRTRQGAGETQYF.

This chain uses TRBV6-5 with TRBJ1-2, with unresolved D. The CDR3 has 14 residues. Germline assignment: CDR1 MNHEY and CDR2 SVGAGI. Trimming stripped 6 bases from V and 4 bases from J, with 15 bases between. In DNA form, the CDR3 reads TGTGCCAGCAGCACCGGTGGGAGGACCTATGGCTACACCTTC. This translates into CASSTGGRTYGYTF.

The chain employs TRBV5-1 and TRBJ2-7; the D gene is possibly TRBD1 (5 bases). Germline values: CDR1 SGHRS, CDR2 YFSETQ. The CDR3 is 14 amino acids. The V and J ends lost 0 bases and 2 bases respectively, with 9 bases between them. CDR3 region: CASSLGAGTYEQYV. The CDR3 DNA reads as TGCGCCAGCAGCTTGGGCGCAGGGACCTACGAGCAGTACGTC.

The chain links TRBV9 to TRBJ1-1; no clear D gene. Germline CDR1 is SGDLS and CDR2 is YYNGEE. V lost 4 bases and J lost 11, with 18 bases in between. The CDR3 spans 13 residues. This chain's CDR3 is CASSPTQLAWAFF. The CDR3 coding sequence is TGTGCCAGCAGCCCTACACAGCTGGCATGGGCTTTCTTT.

The chain employs TRBV3-1 (or the pseudogene TRBV3-2) and TRBJ1-1; D possibly corresponds to TRBD1 (6 bases). Looked up from germline, CDR1 is LGHDT and CDR2 is YNNKEL (reference sequence). V was pared by 1 base and J by 3 bases, with 9 bases between. The CDR3 has 14 amino acids. This CDR3 is CASSQAGEYTEAFF. DNA for the CDR3: TGTGCCAGCAGCCAAGCAGGGGAGTACACTGAAGCTTTCTTT.

The chain recombines TRBV7-2 with TRBJ1-5, with TRBD1 matching over 7 bases. CDR1 SGHTA and CDR2 FQGNSA come from the germline V gene. V was pared by 5 bases and J by 6 bases, with 10 bases of the junction left unmatched. The CDR3 consists of 15 residues. The CDR3 DNA reads as TGTGCCAGCAGCAGCGCAAGGGGGCTCGGTCAGCCCCAGCATTTT. Protein sequence: CASSSARGLGQPQHF.

The chain is built from TRBV19 and TRBJ1-1, with 12 bases identical to TRBD1. The germline V gene has CDR1 LNHDA and CDR2 SQIVND (reference sequence). V shed 6 bases, J shed 6 bases, and the junction held 8 bases outside the gene matches. CDR3 length: 15 amino acids. In DNA form, the CDR3 reads TGTGCCAGTAGCGGGGACAGGGGGCTTTGGGCTGAAGCTTTCTTT. Protein: CASSGDRGLWAEAFF. Filled out from reference TRBV19 and TRBJ1-1, the complete variable domain reads DGGITQSPKYLFRKEGQNVTLSCEQNLNHDAMYWYRQDPGQGLRLIYYSQIVNDFQKGDIAEGYSVSREKKESFPLTVTSAQKNPTAFYLCASSGDRGLWAEAFFGQGTRLTVV.

V usage is TRBV19 and J usage is TRBJ1-2, with 7 bases lining up with TRBD1. The CDR3 covers 12 residues. In germline, CDR1 is LNHDA, CDR2 SQIVND (reference sequence). V shed 3 bases and J 7 bases; nucleotides not matched to a gene: 2. For the CDR3, the DNA is TGTGCCAGTAGTATCGACAGGGTTGGCTACACCTTC. Residues: CASSIDRVGYTF.

About this clone itself: A much larger clone sits a single nucleotide away, making a read error possible. This chain links TRBV11-1 with TRBJ1-1, with unresolved D. This CDR3 comprises 12 residues. Per the germline V gene, CDR1 is SGHAT and CDR2 is FQDESV (reference sequence). Trimming stripped 4 bases from V and 3 bases from J, with 6 bases between. The CDR3 coding sequence is TGTGCCAGCAGCTACGGGGACACTGAAGCTTTCTTT. It codes for CASSYGDTEAFF.

The chain uses TRBV5-1 and TRBJ1-1; D unclear. Trimming shortened V by 2 bases and J by 0 bases, and 5 bases separated the two germline ends. The CDR3 extends over 13 amino acids. Germline V CDR1 and CDR2: SGHRS, YFSETQ. In DNA form, the CDR3 reads TGCGCCAGCAGCTTTAACATGAACACTGAAGCTTTCTTT. Protein product: CASSFNMNTEAFF.

The V gene is TRBV4-3, the J gene TRBJ2-2, with 8 bases identical to TRBD2. The CDR3 is 17 amino acids. Germline V gives CDR1 LGHNA, CDR2 YSLEER. The trim removed 4 bases at V and 1 base at J, leaving 8 bases unmatched. The CDR3 sequence is CASSLNGLAGNTGELFF. CDR3 sequence (DNA): TGCGCCAGCAGCCTCAACGGTCTAGCGGGGAACACCGGGGAGCTGTTTTTT.

The chain uses TRBV6-5 and TRBJ2-1; tentative D call: TRBD2 (6 bases). The ends were cut back, 5 bases at V and 2 bases at J, with 10 bases in the middle. The CDR3 consists of 14 residues. Germline V lookup: CDR1 MNHEY, CDR2 SVGAGI. CDR3 sequence reads: CASSPGGPYNEQFF. The CDR3 region has the DNA TGTGCCAGCAGTCCCGGGGGACCCTACAATGAGCAGTTCTTC.